These 18 T cell receptor beta chains came from one sample sequenced in a study of CD8 T cells in ankylosing spondylitis. TCRdb redid the calling of the 5' RACE reads with MiXCR, one entry per CDR3 protein. The top ten clones hold around 4.2% of a sample with hundreds of thousands of distinct CDR3 sequences, approximately 30% of them seen once. Sequencing used blood, either unsorted or a sorted T cell fraction (not recorded which). Receptors were obtained from a male donor with ankylosing spondylitis or in good health (not recorded which).

The chain couples TRBV4-1 to TRBJ2-1; possible D gene TRBD2, 6 bases. CDR3 length: 16 amino acids. The V end was cut by 4 bases, the J end by 3 bases, with 16 bases between. Germline values: CDR1 MGHRA, CDR2 YSYEKL. The CDR3 DNA reads TGCGCCAGCAGCCCATTCCGGGAGTCCGTCTACAATGAGCAGTTCTTC. Translated: CASSPFRESVYNEQFF.

This clonotype came up a few times. This chain joins TRBV9 and TRBJ2-3; D uncertain. From germline, CDR1 is SGDLS and CDR2 YYNGEE. Between the trimmed V and J ends, which lost 2 bases and 10 bases, there was a span of 14 bases. The CDR3 length is 13 residues. The CDR3 bases are TGTGCCAGCAGCGTCTCCCCTAGGTTGGCGCAGTATTTT. Protein product: CASSVSPRLAQYF.

This clonotype was observed a few times. The rearrangement uses TRBV29-1 and TRBJ2-1; D is ambiguous. V dropped 7 bases and J dropped 5 bases, with 12 bases sitting between them. Germline values: CDR1 SQVTM, CDR2 ANQGSEA. The CDR3 contains 12 residues. The CDR3 protein is CSAVRVDNEQFF. As DNA, the CDR3 is TGCAGCGCGGTCCGGGTCGACAATGAGCAGTTCTTC.

The gene calls are TRBV6-1 and TRBJ2-3, with TRBD2 matching 10 bases. Germline loops: CDR1 MNHNS, CDR2 SASEGT. CDR3 length: 16 residues. Trimming took 6 bases from V and 4 from J; bases not matched to a gene: 10. The chain's CDR3 is CASRIWGSGGADTQYF. The CDR3 nucleotides are TGTGCCAGCAGGATCTGGGGCAGCGGGGGGGCAGATACGCAGTATTTT.

The genes are TRBV5-6 and TRBJ2-5, with 7 bases that match TRBD1. Germline V gives CDR1 SGHDT, CDR2 YYEEEE. The CDR3 totals 15 residues. With 4 bases clipped from V and 2 bases from J, the junction kept 8 bases outside the gene matches. CDR3 DNA: TGTGCCAGCAGCCGTCCGGGACAGCCACAAGAGACCCAGTACTTC. Its translation: CASSRPGQPQETQYF.

The rearrangement uses TRBV4-1 and TRBJ2-1; 8 bases are shared with TRBD2. The junction had 5 bases not matched to a gene; V was cut back by 0 bases and J by 1 base. Germline CDR1 MGHRA, CDR2 YSYEKL. The CDR3 is 17 residues long. CDR3 sequence (DNA): TGCGCCAGCAGCCAAGAGGTAGCGGGGAGGTCCTACAATGAGCAGTTCTTC. This encodes CASSQEVAGRSYNEQFF.

V and J are TRBV14 and TRBJ2-2; a possible D gene is TRBD1 (6 bases). Germline-derived CDR1 and CDR2 are SGHDN and FVKESK. Between the trimmed V and J ends, which lost 4 bases and 1 base, there was a span of 19 bases. The CDR3 is made up of 18 amino acids. The chain's CDR3 is CASSPDRIGTLNTGELFF. CDR3 nucleotide sequence: TGTGCCAGCAGCCCAGACAGAATCGGGACATTGAACACCGGGGAGCTGTTTTTT. Together with reference TRBV14 and TRBJ2-2, the CDR3 gives the full variable domain: EAGVTQFPSHSVIEKGQTVTLRCDPISGHDNLYWYRRVMGKEIKFLLHFVKESKQDESGMPNNRFLAERTGGTYSTLKVQPAELEDSGVYFCASSPDRIGTLNTGELFFGEGSRLTVL.

CDR3 region: CASSLNRGDSYEQYF. The CDR3 bases are TGTGCCAGTAGCTTGAACAGGGGCGACTCCTACGAGCAGTACTTC. This chain joins TRBV19 and TRBJ2-7, with TRBD1 matching over 7 bases. CDR1 is LNHDA, CDR2 SQIVND, per germline (reference sequence). The V gene end was trimmed by 6 bases and the J gene end by 0 bases; junction bases not matched to a gene: 8. The CDR3 totals 15 residues.

The CDR3 sequence is CSARRLAGGLSTDTQYF. As DNA, the CDR3 is TGCAGTGCTAGACGACTAGCGGGGGGTCTTAGCACAGATACGCAGTATTTT. The rearrangement joins TRBV20-1 to TRBJ2-3; 13 nucleotides match TRBD2. The CDR3 length is 17 residues. V lost 2 bases, J lost 0 bases, and 5 bases stayed unmatched. Germline V gene data show CDR1 as DFQATT and CDR2 as SNEGSKA (reference sequence).

The chain uses TRBV5-1 and TRBJ2-2; D not resolved. V lost 1 base to trimming and J lost 0 bases, with 10 bases between them. The germline CDR1 and CDR2 sequences are SGHRS and YFSETQ. This CDR3 region has 16 residues. Here the CDR3 DNA reads TGCGCCAGCAGCTTGTGGGCAGACGCGAACACCGGGGAGCTGTTTTTT. As protein: CASSLWADANTGELFF.

The rearrangement uses TRBV20-1 and TRBJ2-5, with 9 nucleotides matching TRBD1. Germline V lookup: CDR1 DFQATT, CDR2 SNEGSKA (reference sequence). V was pared by 0 bases and J by 1 base, with 3 bases of the junction left unmatched. This CDR3 region has 15 residues. The CDR3 here is CSARDWTGVQETQYF. The CDR3, as DNA: TGCAGTGCTAGAGATTGGACAGGGGTCCAAGAGACCCAGTACTTC.

This clonotype occurred a few times. The V and J genes are TRBV29-1 and TRBJ1-2; weak D call: TRBD1 (5 bases). The V gene's germline CDR1 is SQVTM and CDR2 ANQGSEA. V lost 7 bases and J 5 bases, leaving 20 bases between the germline ends. CDR3 size: 14 residues. The CDR3 region is CSGGDAGTLYGYTF. Written as DNA, the CDR3 is TGCAGCGGAGGGGATGCCGGGACCCTATATGGCTACACCTTC. Drawing the rest from reference TRBV29-1 and TRBJ1-2, the complete variable domain is SAVISQKPSRDICQRGTSLTIQCQVDSQVTMMFWYRQQPGQSLTLIATANQGSEATYESGFVIDKFPISRPNLTFSTLTVSNMSPEDSSIYLCSGGDAGTLYGYTFGSGTRLTVV.

CDR3 nucleotide sequence: TGTGCCAGCAGTAGCGCCGGGACAAGGAGAGATACGCAGTATTTT. As protein: CASSSAGTRRDTQYF. The V gene is TRBV27, the J gene TRBJ2-3; tentatively, D is TRBD1 (6 bases). V was trimmed by 5 bases and J by 5 bases, leaving 17 bases between them. The CDR3 has 15 amino acids. Germline-derived CDR1 and CDR2 are MNHEY and SMNVEV (reference sequence).

The chain links TRBV20-1 to TRBJ2-1; the D gene is possibly TRBD2 (5 bases). The CDR3 covers 14 residues. Germline V lookup: CDR1 DFQATT, CDR2 SNEGSKA (reference sequence). Trimming removed 7 bases from V and 3 bases from J, with 16 bases in between. CDR3: CSGGPDWLYNEQFF. The CDR3 nucleotides read TGCAGTGGCGGACCGGACTGGCTCTACAATGAGCAGTTCTTC.

The chain combines TRBV12-3 or TRBV12-4 with TRBJ1-2; D remains ambiguous. The ends were cut back, 6 bases at V and 8 bases at J, with 19 bases in the middle. The CDR3 spans 14 residues. CDR3 nucleotide sequence: TGTGCCAGCAGGGGAACGGGCCAAATGCAGGGCTACACCTTC. It is translated as CASRGTGQMQGYTF.

This clonotype was detected a few times. The J gene is TRBJ2-3, the V gene TRBV20-1; TRBD2 might be the D (6 bases). The CDR3 is 14 residues long. Trimming shortened V by 3 bases and J by 3 bases, and 13 bases separated the two germline ends. The V gene's germline CDR1 is DFQATT and CDR2 SNEGSKA (reference sequence). The CDR3 here is CSAREGFGTDTQYF. The CDR3 DNA sequence: TGCAGTGCTAGGGAGGGTTTCGGTACAGATACGCAGTATTTT.

The chain joins TRBV9 to TRBJ2-7; D is perhaps TRBD1 or TRBD2 (5 bases each). The CDR3 extends over 14 amino acids. Trimming removed 4 bases from V and 3 bases from J, with 14 bases in between. CDR1 and CDR2 (germline): SGDLS, YYNGEE. As DNA, the CDR3 is TGTGCCAGCAGCCCCGAGGGACGGCTCTACGAGCAGTACTTC. The encoded protein is CASSPEGRLYEQYF.

This chain joins TRBV29-1 and TRBJ2-1; D may correspond to TRBD1 or TRBD2 (5 bases each). This CDR3 is built from 14 residues. V was trimmed by 4 bases and J by 5 bases, leaving 15 bases between them. CDR1 and CDR2 (germline): SQVTM, ANQGSEA. The CDR3 region is CSVVRVGDHNEQFF. The CDR3 DNA follows: TGCAGCGTTGTACGTGTGGGGGACCACAATGAGCAGTTCTTC.